Listed below are T cell receptor beta chains from one sample, sequenced in a study of early stage breast cancer tumors. Here immunoSEQ multiplex PCR was the method, and the copy in TCRdb shows in-frame clones only, minus some. The sample shows over 45,000 clones, 83% of them seen only once. Material for sequencing was blood. These receptors were taken from a person in their fifties with breast cancer. Both conserved end residues are part of each CDR3. A D gene is named only where the DNA matches it firmly. Size values are once, few and many counts, or a class for expanded clones, and some rows have none.

d_gene,j_gene,abundance,v_gene,CDR3aa,CDR3nt
-,TRBJ1-4,-,TRBV5-8,CASHQMTGTNEKLFF,TGTGCCAGCCACCAGATGACAGGAACTAATGAAAAACTGTTTTTT
TRBD1,TRBJ2-5,-,TRBV6-5,CASSPQTGGETQYF,TGTGCCAGCAGTCCCCAGACAGGGGGAGAGACCCAGTACTTC
-,TRBJ1-2,-,TRBV7-9,CASSLGDTFYGYTF,TGTGCCAGCAGCTTAGGGGACACGTTCTATGGCTACACCTTC
-,TRBJ2-5,-,TRBV6-6,CASSMSTGFQETQYF,TGTGCCAGCTCGATGTCCACGGGGTTCCAAGAGACCCAGTACTTC
-,TRBJ1-3,once,TRBV10-3,CAISSGTFGNTIYF,TGTGCCATCAGTTCCGGGACATTTGGAAACACCATATATTTT
-,TRBJ1-4,-,TRBV5-1,CASSLGYVGENEKLFF,TGCGCCAGCAGCTTGGGGTACGTAGGAGAGAATGAAAAACTGTTTTTT
-,TRBJ1-5,-,TRBV7-2,CASSLSGALSNQPQHF,TGTGCCAGCAGCTTAAGTGGGGCACTTAGCAATCAGCCCCAGCATTTT
-,TRBJ1-4,-,TRBV5-5,CASSEPPQSSKLFF,TGTGCCAGCAGCGAACCCCCCCAATCGAGCAAACTGTTTTTT
TRBD2,TRBJ2-2,-,TRBV27,CASQREDLAGELFF,TGTGCCTCCCAGCGGGAGGATTTGGCCGGGGAGCTGTTTTTT
TRBD1,TRBJ2-7,-,TRBV7-8,CASSLGDRGREQYF,TGTGCCAGCAGCTTAGGGGACAGGGGGCGCGAGCAGTACTTC
-,TRBJ1-3,-,TRBV7-9,CASSPSGSDTIYF,TGTGCCAGCAGCCCTAGTGGCTCGGACACCATATATTTT
TRBD1,TRBJ1-4,-,TRBV18,CASSPGTGRGNEKLFF,TGTGCCAGCTCACCCGGGACAGGCCGCGGAAATGAAAAACTGTTTTTT
TRBD2,TRBJ2-5,-,TRBV5-5,CASSYSGNGETQYF,TGTGCCAGCAGTTATAGCGGGAACGGCGAGACCCAGTACTTC
TRBD1,TRBJ2-3,-,TRBV6-4,CASSRSGGAGTDTQYF,TGTGCCAGCAGTCGGTCAGGGGGCGCGGGCACAGATACGCAGTATTTT
TRBD1,TRBJ1-2,-,TRBV13,CASSLGTGWYGYTF,TGTGCCAGCAGCTTGGGGACAGGCTGGTATGGCTACACCTTC
-,TRBJ2-1,-,TRBV4-1,CASSQAGWDEQFF,TGCGCCAGCAGCCAAGCTGGGTGGGATGAGCAGTTCTTC
TRBD1,TRBJ1-2,once,TRBV5-1,CASSLGQGVVYGYTF,TGCGCCAGCAGCTTGGGACAGGGGGTCGTATATGGCTACACCTTC
TRBD1,TRBJ2-7,-,TRBV5-1,CASSRDSSSYEQYF,TGCGCCAGCAGCCGGGACAGCAGCTCCTACGAGCAGTACTTC
-,TRBJ2-4,-,TRBV4-3,CASSQSGVGGAQYF,TGCGCCAGCAGCCAGAGCGGGGTGGGGGGGGCTCAGTACTTC
-,TRBJ2-1,-,TRBV15,CATSPHLYNEQFF,TGTGCCACCAGCCCACATCTATACAATGAGCAGTTCTTC
-,TRBJ1-6,-,TRBV28,CASSFRTSLLNNSPLHF,TGTGCCAGCAGTTTCCGAACAAGTCTCCTCAATAATTCACCCCTCCACTTT
-,TRBJ2-5,-,TRBV2,CASRGYHQETQYF,TGTGCCAGCCGGGGATACCACCAAGAGACCCAGTACTTC
-,TRBJ1-3,-,TRBV10-3,CAISERAETGNTIYF,TGTGCCATCAGTGAGCGAGCGGAAACTGGAAACACCATATATTTT
-,TRBJ1-6,-,TRBV7-8,CASSLPPLRVRSPLHF,TGTGCCAGCAGCTTACCCCCCCTTAGGGTTCGATCACCCCTCCACTTT
TRBD2,TRBJ2-3,once,TRBV5-4,CASSLRSAGGGDTQYF,TGTGCCAGCAGCTTGCGATCGGCGGGAGGGGGCGATACGCAGTATTTT